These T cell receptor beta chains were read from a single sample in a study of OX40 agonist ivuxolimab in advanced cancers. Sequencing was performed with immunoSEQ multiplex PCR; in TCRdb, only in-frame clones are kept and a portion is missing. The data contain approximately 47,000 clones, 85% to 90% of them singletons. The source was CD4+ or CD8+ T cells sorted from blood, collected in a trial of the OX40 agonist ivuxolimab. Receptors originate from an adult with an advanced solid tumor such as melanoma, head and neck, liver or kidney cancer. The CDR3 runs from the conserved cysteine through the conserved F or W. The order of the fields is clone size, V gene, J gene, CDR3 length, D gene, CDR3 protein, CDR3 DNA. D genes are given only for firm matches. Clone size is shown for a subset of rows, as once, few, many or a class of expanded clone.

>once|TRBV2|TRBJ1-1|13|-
CASTTTENTEAFF
TGTGCCAGCACCACGACAGAGAACACTGAAGCTTTCTTT
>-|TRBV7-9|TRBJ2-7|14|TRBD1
CASSPGQVPYEQYF
TGTGCCAGCAGCCCCGGACAGGTCCCCTACGAGCAGTACTTC
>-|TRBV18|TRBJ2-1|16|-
CASSPPSSGVSHEQFF
TGTGCCAGCTCACCACCGTCTTCAGGGGTTTCCCATGAGCAGTTCTTC
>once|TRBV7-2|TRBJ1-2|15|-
CASSLGQPQLYGYTF
TGTGCCAGCAGCTTAGGACAGCCCCAACTATATGGCTACACCTTC
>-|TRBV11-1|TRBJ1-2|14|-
CASSLQGEHYGYTF
TGTGCCAGCAGCTTACAGGGCGAACACTATGGCTACACCTTC
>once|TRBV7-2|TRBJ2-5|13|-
CASSLQGAETQYF
TGTGCCAGCAGCCTACAGGGAGCGGAGACCCAGTACTTC
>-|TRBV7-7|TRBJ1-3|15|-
CASSLNIGSGNTIYF
TGTGCCAGCAGCTTAAATATTGGCTCTGGAAACACCATATATTTT
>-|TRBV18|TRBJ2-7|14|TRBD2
CASSPRGTRDEQYF
TGTGCCAGCTCACCAAGGGGGACTAGAGACGAGCAGTACTTC
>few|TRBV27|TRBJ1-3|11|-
CASSSLDTIYF
TGTGCCAGCAGTTCCCTGGACACCATATATTTT
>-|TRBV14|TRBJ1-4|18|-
CASSHPRTPTLSNEKLFF
TGTGCCAGCAGCCACCCCCGAACGCCCACCCTAAGCAATGAAAAACTGTTTTTT
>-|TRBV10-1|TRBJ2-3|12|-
CASSESWDTQYF
TGCGCCAGCAGTGAGTCGTGGGATACGCAGTATTTT
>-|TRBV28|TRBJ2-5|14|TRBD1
CASSSTGGGETQYF
TGTGCCAGCAGTTCGACAGGGGGCGGAGAGACCCAGTACTTC
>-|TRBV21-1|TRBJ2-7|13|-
CASSYRGYYEQYF
TGTGCCAGCAGCTACCGAGGGTACTACGAGCAGTACTTC
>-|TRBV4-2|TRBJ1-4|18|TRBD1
CASSQDRSGRGWGEKLFF
TGTGCCAGCAGCCAGGACAGGTCCGGCCGGGGGTGGGGTGAAAAACTGTTTTTT
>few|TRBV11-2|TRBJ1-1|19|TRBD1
CASSLGPYLDRVYRPEAFF
TGTGCCAGCAGCTTAGGGCCCTACCTGGACAGGGTATATAGACCTGAAGCTTTCTTT
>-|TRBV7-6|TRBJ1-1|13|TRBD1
CASSWGTGAEAFF
TGTGCCAGCAGCTGGGGGACAGGGGCTGAAGCTTTCTTT
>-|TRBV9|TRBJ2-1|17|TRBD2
CASSWGLAGSSYNEQFF
TGTGCCAGCAGCTGGGGACTAGCGGGAAGCTCCTACAATGAGCAGTTCTTC
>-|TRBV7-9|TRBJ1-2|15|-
CASSLYELSSYGYTF
TGTGCCAGCAGCTTATATGAGTTGTCTAGCTATGGCTACACCTTC
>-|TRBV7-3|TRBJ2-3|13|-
CASSLMLSDTQYF
TGTGCCAGCAGCTTAATGTTGTCAGATACGCAGTATTTT
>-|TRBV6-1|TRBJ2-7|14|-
CASREPGLSYEQYF
TGTGCCAGCAGGGAACCGGGTCTCTCCTACGAGCAGTACTTC
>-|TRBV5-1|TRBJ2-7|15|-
CASSLGGTTPYEQYF
TGCGCCAGCAGCTTGGGAGGGACCACTCCCTACGAGCAGTACTTC
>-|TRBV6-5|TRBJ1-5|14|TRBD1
CASRRTGGNQPQHF
TGTGCCAGCAGAAGGACAGGGGGAAATCAGCCCCAGCATTTT
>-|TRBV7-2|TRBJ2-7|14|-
CASSLARGSYEQYF
TGTGCCAGCAGCTTAGCGAGGGGGTCCTACGAGCAGTACTTC
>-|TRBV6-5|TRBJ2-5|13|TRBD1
CASMGQAVETQYF
TGTGCCAGCATGGGACAGGCCGTAGAGACCCAGTACTTC
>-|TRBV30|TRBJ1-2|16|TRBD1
CAWSADRAPLNYGYTF
TGTGCCTGGAGTGCCGACAGGGCCCCCCTTAACTATGGCTACACCTTC
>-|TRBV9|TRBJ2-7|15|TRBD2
CASSVETSGVYEQYF
TGTGCCAGCAGCGTAGAGACTAGCGGAGTCTACGAGCAGTACTTC
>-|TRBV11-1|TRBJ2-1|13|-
CASSSLGYNEQFF
TGTGCCAGCAGCTCCCTGGGTTACAATGAGCAGTTCTTC
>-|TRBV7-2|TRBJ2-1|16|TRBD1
CASSPTGQGNSNEQFF
TGTGCCAGCAGCCCAACGGGACAGGGAAATTCCAATGAGCAGTTCTTC
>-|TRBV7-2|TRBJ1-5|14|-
CASRPGGGDQPQHF
TGTGCCAGCAGGCCCGGTGGGGGGGATCAGCCCCAGCATTTT
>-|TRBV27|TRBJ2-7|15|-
CASSHRGLGAYEQYF
TGTGCCAGCAGTCACAGGGGACTAGGGGCCTACGAGCAGTACTTC
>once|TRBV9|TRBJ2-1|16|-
CASSVAPTGSYNEQFF
TGTGCCAGCAGCGTAGCCCCGACAGGCTCCTACAATGAGCAGTTCTTC
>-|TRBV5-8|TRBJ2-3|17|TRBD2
CASSAGTSGAVLGTQYF
TGTGCCAGCAGCGCAGGGACTAGCGGAGCTGTTTTGGGTACGCAGTATTTT
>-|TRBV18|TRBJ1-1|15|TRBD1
CASSRRGPMNTEAFF
TGTGCCAGCTCACGCAGGGGGCCTATGAACACTGAAGCTTTCTTT
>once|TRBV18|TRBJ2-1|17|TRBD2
CASSFFRDYKSYNEQFF
TGTGCCAGCTCATTTTTCCGGGACTACAAGTCCTACAATGAGCAGTTCTTC
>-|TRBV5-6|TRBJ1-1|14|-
CASSFQGVYTEAFF
TGTGCCAGCAGCTTTCAAGGGGTCTACACTGAAGCTTTCTTT
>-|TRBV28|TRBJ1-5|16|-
CASRRLRGYSNQPQHF
TGTGCCAGCAGAAGATTAAGGGGCTATAGCAATCAGCCCCAGCATTTT
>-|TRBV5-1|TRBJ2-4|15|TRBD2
CASSWGLAGKNIQYF
TGCGCCAGCAGCTGGGGACTAGCCGGCAAAAACATTCAGTACTTC
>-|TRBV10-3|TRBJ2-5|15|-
CAISESSDGTGTQYF
TGTGCCATCAGTGAGTCGAGTGACGGGACGGGGACCCAGTACTTC
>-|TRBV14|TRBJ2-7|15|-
CASSHARRRSYEQYF
TGTGCCAGCAGCCACGCTCGGCGCCGCTCCTACGAGCAGTACTTC
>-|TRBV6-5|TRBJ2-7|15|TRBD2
CASRVAGGFSYEQYF
TGTGCCAGCAGAGTAGCGGGAGGGTTCTCCTACGAGCAGTACTTC
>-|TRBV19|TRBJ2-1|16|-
CASSRTGISPYNEQFF
TGTGCCAGTAGTAGAACAGGGATCTCGCCCTACAATGAGCAGTTCTTC
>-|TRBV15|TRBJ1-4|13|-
CATSRDRNEKLFF
TGTGCCACCAGCAGAGATCGCAATGAAAAACTGTTTTTT
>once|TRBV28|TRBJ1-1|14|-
CASSYGTSNTEAFF
TGTGCCAGCAGTTACGGGACCTCGAACACTGAAGCTTTCTTT
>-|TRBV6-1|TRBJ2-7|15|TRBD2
CASSELAGGSYEQYF
TGTGCCAGCAGTGAACTAGCGGGAGGGTCTTACGAGCAGTACTTC
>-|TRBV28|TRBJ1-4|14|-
CASSFRATNEKLFF
TGTGCCAGCAGTTTCCGGGCAACTAATGAAAAACTGTTTTTT
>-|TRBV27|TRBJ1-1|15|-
CASSLGAGRNTEAFF
TGTGCCAGCAGTTTGGGGGCTGGTCGGAACACTGAAGCTTTCTTT
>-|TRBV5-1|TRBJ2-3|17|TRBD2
CASSPTTSGSSTDTQYF
TGCGCCAGCAGCCCGACGACTAGCGGAAGTAGCACAGATACGCAGTATTTT
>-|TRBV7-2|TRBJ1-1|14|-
CAGTWGPMNTEAFF
TGTGCCGGTACGTGGGGACCCATGAACACTGAAGCTTTCTTT
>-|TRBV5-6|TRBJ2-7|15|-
CASSHGSLGSYEQYF
TGTGCCAGCAGCCACGGGTCACTCGGGTCCTACGAGCAGTACTTC
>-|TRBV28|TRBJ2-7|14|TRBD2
CASSSSGSSYEQYF
TGTGCCAGCAGTTCTAGCGGGAGTTCCTACGAGCAGTACTTC
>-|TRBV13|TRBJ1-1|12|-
CASSLTGTEAFF
TGTGCCAGCAGCTTAACTGGTACTGAAGCTTTCTTT
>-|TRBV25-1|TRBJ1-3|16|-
CASSEFRGISGNTIYF
TGTGCCAGCAGTGAATTTCGGGGTATCTCTGGAAACACCATATATTTT
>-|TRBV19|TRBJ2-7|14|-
CASSRPGDGYEQYF
TGTGCCAGTAGTAGGCCCGGGGACGGATACGAGCAGTACTTC
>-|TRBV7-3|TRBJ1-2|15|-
CASSLAEGANYGYTF
TGTGCCAGCAGCTTAGCGGAAGGAGCCAACTATGGCTACACCTTC
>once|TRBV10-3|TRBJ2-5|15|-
CAISESGGLGETQYF
TGTGCCATCAGTGAGTCTGGGGGCCTGGGAGAGACCCAGTACTTC